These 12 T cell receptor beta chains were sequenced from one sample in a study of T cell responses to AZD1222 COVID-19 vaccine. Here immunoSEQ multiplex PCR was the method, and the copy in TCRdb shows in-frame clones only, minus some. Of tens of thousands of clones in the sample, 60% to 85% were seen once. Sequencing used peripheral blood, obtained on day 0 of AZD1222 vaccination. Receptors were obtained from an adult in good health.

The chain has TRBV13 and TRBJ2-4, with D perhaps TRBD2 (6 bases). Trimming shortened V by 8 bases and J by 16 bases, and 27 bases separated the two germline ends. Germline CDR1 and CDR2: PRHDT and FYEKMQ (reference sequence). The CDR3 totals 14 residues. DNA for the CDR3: TGTGCCAGCCTGCGGCGCGGGGCAGAAAAGCATTCATACTTC. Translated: CASLRRGAEKHSYF.

The CDR3 here is CAWSDTRNTEAFF. The CDR3 DNA reads as TGTGCCTGGAGTGACACCCGGAACACTGAAGCTTTCTTT. This chain joins TRBV30 and TRBJ1-1, with D unresolved. CDR3 size: 13 residues. Germline V gene sequence: CDR1 GTSNPN, CDR2 SVGIG (reference sequence). Trimming shortened V by 1 base and J by 1 base, and 7 bases separated the two germline ends.

The CDR3 region is CSVDRGGTDTQYF. CDR3 DNA sequence: TGCAGCGTTGATCGAGGGGGCACAGATACGCAGTATTTT. The chain joins TRBV29-1 to TRBJ2-3; D is perhaps TRBD1 or TRBD2 (5 bases each). V dropped 3 bases and J dropped 1 base, with 8 bases sitting between them. CDR3 length: 13 amino acids. The germline V gene encodes CDR1 SQVTM and CDR2 ANQGSEA.

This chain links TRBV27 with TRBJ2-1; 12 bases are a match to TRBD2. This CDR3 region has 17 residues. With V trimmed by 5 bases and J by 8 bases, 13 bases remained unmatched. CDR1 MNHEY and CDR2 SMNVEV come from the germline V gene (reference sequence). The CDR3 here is CASSPRELAGGLDEQFF. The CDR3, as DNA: TGTGCCAGCAGTCCGCGGGAGCTAGCGGGGGGGCTTGATGAGCAGTTCTTC.

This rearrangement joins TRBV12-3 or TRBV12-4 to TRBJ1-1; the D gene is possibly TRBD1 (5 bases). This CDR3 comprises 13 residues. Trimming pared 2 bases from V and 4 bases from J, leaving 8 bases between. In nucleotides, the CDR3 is TGTGCCAGCAGTTTAAGGGGAGTCACTGAAGCTTTCTTT. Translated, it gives CASSLRGVTEAFF.

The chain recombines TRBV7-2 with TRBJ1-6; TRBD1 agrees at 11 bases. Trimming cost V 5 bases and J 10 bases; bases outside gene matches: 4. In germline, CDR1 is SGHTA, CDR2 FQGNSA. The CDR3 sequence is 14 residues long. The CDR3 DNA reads TGTGCCAGCAGCCCGGGACAGGGGGGATCACCCCTCCACTTT. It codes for CASSPGQGGSPLHF.

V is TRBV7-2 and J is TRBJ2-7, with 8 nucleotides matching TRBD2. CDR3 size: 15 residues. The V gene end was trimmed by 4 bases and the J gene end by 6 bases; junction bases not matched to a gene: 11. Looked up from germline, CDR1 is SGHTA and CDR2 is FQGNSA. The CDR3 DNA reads TGTGCCAGCAGCTCCGGGGGGGCCCTGTTTGGCGAGCAGTACTTC. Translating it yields CASSSGGALFGEQYF.

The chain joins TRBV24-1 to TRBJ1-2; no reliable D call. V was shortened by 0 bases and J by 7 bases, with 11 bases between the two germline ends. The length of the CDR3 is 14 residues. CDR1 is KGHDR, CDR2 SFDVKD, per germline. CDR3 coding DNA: TGTGCCACCAGTGATTTGTCGGCAGACTCTGGCTACACCTTC. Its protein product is CATSDLSADSGYTF.

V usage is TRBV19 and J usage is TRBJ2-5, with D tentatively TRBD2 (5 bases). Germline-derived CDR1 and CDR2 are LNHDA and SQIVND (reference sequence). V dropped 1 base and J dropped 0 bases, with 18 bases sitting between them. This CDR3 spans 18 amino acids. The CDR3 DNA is TGTGCCAGTAGTATAGCAAGTAGCGCGTCTCCGGACCAAGAGACCCAGTACTTC. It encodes CASSIASSASPDQETQYF.

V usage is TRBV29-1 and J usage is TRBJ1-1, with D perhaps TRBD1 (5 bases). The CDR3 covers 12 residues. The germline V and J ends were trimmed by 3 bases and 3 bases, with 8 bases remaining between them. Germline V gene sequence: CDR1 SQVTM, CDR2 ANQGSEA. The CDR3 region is CSVERGDTEAFF. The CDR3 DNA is TGCAGCGTTGAGAGGGGCGACACTGAAGCTTTCTTT.

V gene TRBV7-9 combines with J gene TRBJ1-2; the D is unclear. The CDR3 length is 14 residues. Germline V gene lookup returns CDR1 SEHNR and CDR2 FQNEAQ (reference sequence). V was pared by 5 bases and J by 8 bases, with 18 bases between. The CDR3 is CASSPQRAGGGYTF. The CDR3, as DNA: TGTGCCAGCAGCCCGCAAAGGGCCGGAGGGGGCTACACCTTC.

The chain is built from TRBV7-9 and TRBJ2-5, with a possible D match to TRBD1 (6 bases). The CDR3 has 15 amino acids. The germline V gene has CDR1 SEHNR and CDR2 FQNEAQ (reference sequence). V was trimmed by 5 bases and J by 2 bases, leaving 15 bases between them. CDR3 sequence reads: CASSLRRGSQETQYF. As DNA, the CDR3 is TGTGCCAGCAGCCTTCGTAGGGGGAGTCAAGAGACCCAGTACTTC.